This is a list of T cell receptor beta chains from one sample in a study of cytomegalovirus exposure and HLA in healthy donors. Sequencing used immunoSEQ multiplex PCR; TCRdb keeps in-frame clones, though not all of them. The table has about 200,000 clones, about 82% seen once. Sequencing input: PBMCs. The receptors stem from a woman between 50 and 59 years old in good health and CMV-seronegative. Each CDR3 is given with its conserved first and last residue. A D gene is named only where the DNA matches it firmly. The listing skips clone size in some rows; elsewhere it reads once, few, many or a size class.

TRBV29-1,TRBJ2-1,TRBD2,NA,TGCAGCGTTGCCTATAGCGGGAGGGCCCCTGAGCAGTTCTTC,CSVAYSGRAPEQFF
TRBV6-4,TRBJ1-2,NA,NA,TGTGCCAGCAGTGACCGAGTCAAATCCAGCGATAACTATGGCTACACCTTC,CASSDRVKSSDNYGYTF
TRBV19,TRBJ1-5,NA,NA,TGTGCCAGTAGTTCCGACAGGAACAATCAGCCCCAGCATTTT,CASSSDRNNQPQHF
TRBV5-6,TRBJ2-5,NA,NA,TGTGCCAGCCATTTCAGGGGTGAAGAGACCCAGTACTTC,CASHFRGEETQYF
TRBV30,TRBJ1-6,NA,NA,TGTGCCTGGAGCCTACAGGGTTACTCACCCCTCCACTTT,CAWSLQGYSPLHF
TRBV13,TRBJ2-2,TRBD2,once,TGTGCCAGCAGGGGGGGACTAGCGGGAGTTGACACCGGGGAGCTGTTTTTT,CASRGGLAGVDTGELFF
TRBV4-1,TRBJ2-3,NA,NA,TGCGCCAGCAGCCATCCGACAGGTGACCCAGGTACGCAGTATTTT,CASSHPTGDPGTQYF
TRBV9,TRBJ2-1,NA,NA,TGTGCCAGCAGCTCATCAGATTACAATGAGCAGTTCTTC,CASSSSDYNEQFF
TRBV19,TRBJ1-5,NA,NA,TGTGCCAGTAGTCCCCGGGGGGATAGCAATCAGCCCCAGCATTTT,CASSPRGDSNQPQHF
TRBV27,TRBJ2-5,NA,NA,TGTGCCAGCAGTTTGGGCAGTCGGGAGACCCAGTACTTC,CASSLGSRETQYF
TRBV7-2,TRBJ2-7,TRBD2,few,TGTGCCAGCAGCTTAGAGGCGGGAGGCCTCTCCTACGAGCAGTACTTC,CASSLEAGGLSYEQYF
TRBV30,TRBJ1-1,TRBD1,NA,TGTGCCTGGCAGATAACAGGGGCGACTGAAGCTTTCTTT,CAWQITGATEAFF
TRBV9,TRBJ1-1,NA,NA,TGTGCCAGCAGCGCCACAGGTACCGCAGACACTGAAGCTTTCTTT,CASSATGTADTEAFF